These T cell receptor beta chains were read from a single sample in a study of post-analysis software for immune sequencing data. Using its own MiXCR run on the PCR reads, TCRdb lists one record per CDR3 protein. The sample records more than 450,000 distinct CDR3 sequences, around 40% being singletons. What was sequenced was blood. The source is a girl aged 5 to 17 with multiple sclerosis. The CDR3 runs from the conserved cysteine through the conserved F or W. D genes are given only for firm matches. Some rows mark clone size as missing; the rest say once, few, many or name a class of expanded clone.

v_gene	d_gene	j_gene	abundance	CDR3aa	CDR3nt
TRBV5-1	TRBD1	TRBJ2-7	many	CASSSGTGSYEQYF	TGTGCCAGCAGCTCCGGGACAGGGTCCTACGAGCAGTACTTC
TRBV5-6	.	TRBJ1-2	once	CASSSPGRIINGYTF	TGTGCCAGCAGCTCTCCGGGACGGATAATCAATGGCTACACCTTC
TRBV6-1	TRBD2	TRBJ2-5	few	CASRSSSGRGETQYF	TGTGCCAGCAGATCCTCTAGCGGGAGGGGAGAGACCCAGTACTTC
TRBV12-3/TRBV12-4	.	TRBJ2-3	.	CASSPPQAGPSTDTQYF	TGTGCCAGCAGTCCGCCCCAGGCAGGGCCGAGCACAGATACGCAGTATTTT
TRBV18	TRBD1	TRBJ1-1	few	CANSEGQGRTEAFF	TGTGCCAACTCCGAGGGACAGGGAAGGACTGAAGCTTTCTTT
TRBV7-9	TRBD1	TRBJ1-1	.	CASSLGTGGAEAFF	TGTGCCAGCAGCTTAGGGACAGGAGGGGCTGAAGCTTTCTTT
TRBV5-1	.	TRBJ1-6	.	CASSPAGDSPLHF	TGCGCCAGCAGCCCCGCGGGGGATTCACCCCTCCACTTT
TRBV7-2	.	TRBJ2-4	.	CASSLEGNLAKNIQYF	TGTGCCAGCAGCTTAGAGGGAAATCTAGCCAAAAACATTCAGTACTTC
TRBV5-1	.	TRBJ2-3	.	CVSSLGGDTQYF	TGCGTCAGCAGCTTGGGAGGAGATACGCAGTATTTT
TRBV9	TRBD2	TRBJ2-3	few	CASSDPETSGEWDTQYF	TGTGCCAGCAGCGACCCCGAGACTAGCGGGGAGTGGGATACGCAGTATTTT
TRBV6-2/TRBV6-3	.	TRBJ2-1	few	CASSYRIDEQFF	TGTGCCAGCAGTTATAGGATCGATGAGCAGTTCTTC
TRBV6-6	.	TRBJ2-5	.	CASGQRATPSKETQYF	TGTGCCAGCGGGCAGCGGGCGACACCCTCAAAAGAGACCCAGTACTTC
TRBV6-5	TRBD1	TRBJ1-2	few	CASSYRDRVPFYGYTF	TGTGCCAGCAGTTACCGGGACAGGGTCCCTTTCTACGGCTACACCTTC
TRBV12-3/TRBV12-4	TRBD1	TRBJ2-1	.	CASSSTSGTGYAIEQFF	TGTGCCAGCAGCTCTACCTCCGGGACAGGGTATGCGATTGAGCAGTTCTTC
TRBV6-6	TRBD2	TRBJ2-6	few	CASSYKRGRGANVLTF	TGTGCCAGCAGTTACAAGCGGGGCCGTGGGGCCAACGTCCTGACTTTC
TRBV6-1	.	TRBJ2-3	.	CASGGLLGGSADTQYF	TGTGCCAGCGGGGGCCTCCTGGGCGGGAGCGCAGATACGCAGTATTTT
TRBV5-1	.	TRBJ2-7	.	CASSSGTEEYF	TGCGCCAGCAGCTCTGGGACGGAGGAGTACTTC
TRBV7-2	TRBD1	TRBJ2-7	.	CASSHLDRAYEQYF	TGTGCCAGCAGCCACCTGGACAGGGCCTACGAGCAGTACTTC
TRBV3-1	TRBD1	TRBJ2-7	few	CASSQDLTGGFDEQYF	TGTGCCAGCAGCCAAGATCTAACAGGGGGCTTCGACGAGCAGTACTTC
TRBV10-3	TRBD1	TRBJ2-2	.	CAISSGTGGTWNTGELFF	TGTGCCATCAGCTCCGGGACAGGGGGGACTTGGAACACCGGGGAGCTGTTTTTT
TRBV7-9	.	TRBJ2-5	few	CASSLSNSAMETQYF	TGTGCCAGCAGCTTATCAAACAGTGCCATGGAGACCCAGTACTTC
TRBV11-3	.	TRBJ2-4	.	CASRPGHGSNSYAEQYF	TGTGCCAGCAGACCAGGCCACGGTTCGAACTCCTACGCGGAGCAGTACTTC
TRBV29-1	TRBD1	TRBJ2-7	many	CSVSGQGSREQYF	TGCAGCGTTTCGGGACAGGGGTCGCGTGAGCAGTACTTC
TRBV20-1	.	TRBJ1-1	.	CSANQEFGTEAFF	TGCAGTGCTAACCAGGAGTTTGGCACTGAAGCTTTCTTT
TRBV18	TRBD1	TRBJ1-5	.	CASARGDSYQPQHF	TGTGCCAGCGCGAGGGGGGACAGCTATCAGCCCCAGCATTTT
TRBV12-3/TRBV12-4	.	TRBJ2-7	.	CASSPNLGLLSYEQYF	TGTGCCAGCAGCCCCAATCTTGGTCTCCTCTCCTACGAGCAGTACTTC
TRBV7-2	TRBD1	TRBJ1-2	.	CASSAPTGGGYTF	TGTGCCAGCAGCGCCCCGACAGGGGGAGGCTACACCTTC
TRBV29-1	.	TRBJ1-2	few	CSVEIGDYGYTF	TGCAGCGTTGAAATAGGGGACTATGGCTACACCTTC
TRBV2	.	TRBJ2-1	.	CASSARASSYNEQFF	TGTGCCAGCAGTGCCAGGGCTAGCTCCTACAATGAGCAGTTCTTC
TRBV7-9	TRBD1	TRBJ2-1	.	CASRGQVFTNQIGNEQFF	TGTGCCAGCAGGGGACAGGTCTTTACCAATCAAATCGGTAATGAGCAGTTCTTC
TRBV12-3/TRBV12-4	TRBD2	TRBJ2-5	.	CASSPGTSADGETQYF	TGTGCCAGCAGCCCAGGGACTAGCGCCGATGGAGAGACCCAGTACTTC
TRBV7-3	TRBD2	TRBJ2-1	few	CASSLLAGLYNEQFF	TGTGCCAGCAGCTTACTAGCGGGTCTATACAATGAGCAGTTCTTC
TRBV20-1	TRBD2	TRBJ2-1	few	CSANVLSGGTYNEQFF	TGCAGTGCCAACGTACTTAGCGGGGGGACCTACAATGAGCAGTTCTTC
TRBV10-3	TRBD1	TRBJ2-5	.	CAIQGQGSREQYF	TGTGCCATCCAGGGACAGGGGAGCCGGGAGCAGTACTTC
TRBV7-9	.	TRBJ1-2	.	CASSEGYGGANYGYTF	TGTGCCAGCAGCGAGGGTTACGGGGGCGCTAACTATGGCTACACCTTC
TRBV12-3/TRBV12-4	.	TRBJ1-2	.	CASSRGGLDNYGYTF	TGTGCCAGCAGCCGGGGAGGTTTGGATAACTATGGCTACACCTTC
TRBV7-9	TRBD2	TRBJ2-1	few	CASSSQLAGGFDEQFF	TGTGCCAGCAGCTCACAACTAGCGGGGGGTTTCGATGAGCAGTTCTTC
TRBV29-1	.	TRBJ2-4	.	CSVEAPYKNIQYF	TGCAGCGTTGAAGCCCCTTATAAAAACATTCAGTACTTC
TRBV20-1	.	TRBJ1-5	.	CSARSKVSEGGQPQHF	TGCAGTGCTAGATCCAAGGTATCGGAAGGGGGTCAGCCCCAGCATTTT
TRBV7-2	.	TRBJ2-7	.	CASSEGFQVTYEQYF	TGTGCCAGCAGCGAGGGATTCCAAGTCACCTACGAGCAGTACTTC
TRBV7-6	.	TRBJ1-2	few	CASSTWTESGYTF	TGTGCCAGCAGCACCTGGACAGAGTCCGGCTACACCTTC
TRBV11-3	.	TRBJ2-3	few	CASSQGTVTHTQYF	TGTGCCAGCAGCCAGGGGACTGTGACTCATACGCAGTATTTT
TRBV2	.	TRBJ2-5	few	CASSPREESQETQYF	TGTGCCAGCAGTCCGAGGGAGGAGTCACAAGAGACCCAGTACTTC
TRBV20-1	.	TRBJ2-7	once	CSAPNRNLPSSYEQYF	TGCAGTGCCCCTAACAGGAACCTGCCCTCGTCCTACGAGCAGTACTTC
TRBV4-1	.	TRBJ2-4	.	CASSHPGQSAKNIQYF	TGCGCCAGCAGCCATCCCGGACAGTCAGCCAAAAACATTCAGTACTTC
TRBV5-1	.	TRBJ2-1	.	CASSFGGTATYNEQFF	TGCGCCAGCAGCTTCGGCGGGACAGCGACCTACAATGAGCAGTTCTTC
TRBV29-1	.	TRBJ2-1	.	CSALYGSSYNEQFF	TGCAGCGCGTTATACGGCTCCTCCTACAATGAGCAGTTCTTC
TRBV10-3	.	TRBJ1-4	.	CAISDPGSTNEKLFF	TGTGCCATCAGTGACCCGGGTTCAACTAATGAAAAACTGTTTTTT
TRBV11-2	TRBD1	TRBJ1-2	many	CASSLDRGTGGYTF	TGTGCCAGCAGCTTGGACAGGGGAACAGGCGGCTACACCTTC
TRBV12-5	TRBD2	TRBJ2-1	few	CASGSSRLAGIYNEQFF	TGTGCTAGTGGTTCCTCCAGACTAGCGGGGATTTACAATGAGCAGTTCTTC
TRBV29-1	.	TRBJ2-1	.	CSDTRGTYNEQFF	TGCAGCGACACAAGGGGGACCTACAATGAGCAGTTCTTC
TRBV7-6	.	TRBJ2-1	.	CASSLDLLISYNEQFF	TGTGCCAGCAGCTTAGATTTGCTGATCTCCTACAATGAGCAGTTCTTC